This is a list of T cell receptor beta chains from one sample in a study of OX40 agonist ivuxolimab in advanced cancers. Here immunoSEQ multiplex PCR was the method, and the copy in TCRdb shows in-frame clones only, minus some. The data contain approximately 12,000 clones, 65% to 75% of them seen just once; the ten biggest clones take up about 10%. The source was CD4+ or CD8+ T cells sorted from blood, collected in a trial of the OX40 agonist ivuxolimab. Every receptor here comes from an adult with an advanced solid tumor such as melanoma, head and neck, liver or kidney cancer. Both conserved end residues are part of each CDR3. D genes are given only for firm matches. Rows may omit the clone size; those that give it use once, few, many or a size class.

abundance | j_gene | d_gene | v_gene | CDR3nt | CDR3aa
NA | TRBJ2-3 | TRBD1 | TRBV7-3 | TGTGCCAGCAGCTTAAGTATAGGGGGCTGGACAGATACGCAGTATTTT | CASSLSIGGWTDTQYF
NA | TRBJ2-1 | NA | TRBV11-2 | TGTGCCAGCAGCTTAGATTGGGATGAGCAGTTCTTC | CASSLDWDEQFF
NA | TRBJ2-7 | TRBD2 | TRBV27 | TGTGCCAGCAGTTTAGGGACTATTCCGTACGAGCAGTACTTC | CASSLGTIPYEQYF
NA | TRBJ1-5 | NA | TRBV6-6 | TGTGCCAGCAGTTACGCAGGGGCCATCAATCAGCCCCAGCATTTT | CASSYAGAINQPQHF
NA | TRBJ2-7 | NA | TRBV2 | TGTGCCAGCACCCCAGGGTTCTCGAAACATTACGAGCAGTACTTC | CASTPGFSKHYEQYF
NA | TRBJ2-7 | TRBD1 | TRBV4-3 | TGCGCCAGCAGCCCTGGGACAGGGGATTACGAGCAGTACTTC | CASSPGTGDYEQYF
NA | TRBJ2-7 | NA | TRBV4-3 | TGCGCCAGCAGCCAAGGGTGGGGGGGGCCTGGCTCCTACGAGCAGTACTTC | CASSQGWGGPGSYEQYF
NA | TRBJ1-6 | NA | TRBV11-2 | TGTGCCAGCAGCGCAACGATGAGCTCCTATAATTCACCCCTCCACTTT | CASSATMSSYNSPLHF
once | TRBJ2-7 | NA | TRBV19 | TGTGCCAGTAGTAGGGCAGGGGCGTACGAGCAGTACTTC | CASSRAGAYEQYF
NA | TRBJ1-5 | NA | TRBV5-6 | TGTGCCAGCAGCTTGACATCCCTGGGGGGCGTTCAGCCCCAGCATTTT | CASSLTSLGGVQPQHF
NA | TRBJ1-5 | NA | TRBV6-5 | TGTGCCAGCAGGGGGAATCAGCCCCAGCATTTT | CASRGNQPQHF
NA | TRBJ2-5 | TRBD1 | TRBV5-1 | TGCGCCAGCAGCTTGGTAATCGGGACAGGGGGATCGGAGACCCAGTACTTC | CASSLVIGTGGSETQYF
medium-sized | TRBJ1-6 | TRBD1 | TRBV4-2 | TGTGCCAGCACTCACGAAAATCCCGGGACAGGGAGTTCACCCCTCCACTTT | CASTHENPGTGSSPLHF
NA | TRBJ1-5 | TRBD1 | TRBV5-6 | TGTGCCAGCAGCTTAGGGGGACAGGGATACAATCAGCCCCAGCATTTT | CASSLGGQGYNQPQHF
NA | TRBJ2-7 | NA | TRBV5-1 | TGCGCCAGCAGCAAATCTACCTCCCTGGACCGCTCCTACGAGCAGTACTTC | CASSKSTSLDRSYEQYF
NA | TRBJ2-7 | NA | TRBV7-9 | TGTGCCAGCAGCTTAGACTCGGCCGCGATCGAGCAGTACTTC | CASSLDSAAIEQYF
NA | TRBJ2-3 | TRBD2 | TRBV13 | TGTGCCAGCAGCGAATGGGGGACTAGCGGGGGGAGCACAGATACGCAGTATTTT | CASSEWGTSGGSTDTQYF
NA | TRBJ1-5 | NA | TRBV7-8 | TGTGCCAGCAGCCAGGGACGGAGCTATAGCAATCAGCCCCAGCATTTT | CASSQGRSYSNQPQHF
once | TRBJ2-7 | TRBD2 | TRBV6-1 | TGTGCCAGCAGAGAGGGACTAGCGGGAGACTACGAGCAGTACTTC | CASREGLAGDYEQYF
NA | TRBJ1-2 | NA | TRBV6-6 | TGTGCCAGCAGTTACTCTTGGGTTAACGGCTACACCTTC | CASSYSWVNGYTF
NA | TRBJ2-2 | NA | TRBV13 | TGTGCCAGCAGCGCCCTTACTAGCACCGGGGAGCTGTTTTTT | CASSALTSTGELFF
NA | TRBJ1-5 | NA | TRBV28 | TGTGCCAGCAGTTTGTGGCAGCGCGTAGCCCAGCATTTT | CASSLWQRVAQHF
NA | TRBJ2-7 | NA | TRBV5-6 | TGTGCCAGCAGCTCCGAAGACGGGACCTACGAGCAGTACTTC | CASSSEDGTYEQYF
once | TRBJ1-2 | NA | TRBV6-6 | TGTGCCAGCAGTTTAAGGGAAAAAAGCCATGGCTACACCTTC | CASSLREKSHGYTF
NA | TRBJ1-5 | NA | TRBV4-2 | TGTGCCAGCAGCCAAGATCAGGGGATCAATCAGCCCCAGCATTTT | CASSQDQGINQPQHF
few | TRBJ2-7 | TRBD2 | TRBV2 | TGTGCCAGCAGTGAAGGCGGGAGTCGATACGAGCAGTACTTC | CASSEGGSRYEQYF
NA | TRBJ2-1 | NA | TRBV19 | TGTGCCAGTAGCTTTATTCTTTTGGATGAGCAGTTCTTC | CASSFILLDEQFF
once | TRBJ1-1 | NA | TRBV5-4 | TGTGCCAGCAGCCCGACTGAGAACACTGAAGCTTTCTTT | CASSPTENTEAFF
few | TRBJ2-7 | TRBD2 | TRBV29-1 | TGCAGCGTGGGACTAGCGGGTTCCTACGAGCAGTACTTC | CSVGLAGSYEQYF
NA | TRBJ2-7 | NA | TRBV5-4 | TGTGCCAGCAGCTTGGACAGGGGACTCTACGAGCAGTACTTC | CASSLDRGLYEQYF
NA | TRBJ1-3 | TRBD1 | TRBV19 | TGTGCCAGTAGTAGACAGGGTCTGGGTGGAAACACCATATATTTT | CASSRQGLGGNTIYF
NA | TRBJ2-7 | NA | TRBV6-6 | TGTGCCGTTAATGAGGGGCTCTCCTACGAGCAGTACTTC | CAVNEGLSYEQYF
NA | TRBJ2-1 | TRBD1 | TRBV15 | TGTGCCACCAGCACGAGACGGACAGGGGGTAACAATGAGCAGTTCTTC | CATSTRRTGGNNEQFF
NA | TRBJ2-5 | TRBD2 | TRBV18 | TGTGCCAGCTCACCACCGAGCGGGGGGGCAGCAGAGACCCAGTACTTC | CASSPPSGGAAETQYF
NA | TRBJ2-1 | NA | TRBV11-3 | TGTGCCAGCAGCCAGGGCGGGGGCCCCTACAATGAGCAGTTCTTC | CASSQGGGPYNEQFF
NA | TRBJ2-1 | TRBD2 | TRBV6-1 | TGTGCCAGCCCTAGCGGGAGAACAAGAAATGAGCAGTTCTTC | CASPSGRTRNEQFF
NA | TRBJ2-3 | NA | TRBV29-1 | TGCAGCTGCAGGGTACGTGATACGCAGTATTTT | CSCRVRDTQYF
NA | TRBJ2-7 | TRBD2 | TRBV19 | TGTGCCAGTAGCCTGACTAGCGGGGGTTACGAGCAGTACTTC | CASSLTSGGYEQYF
once | TRBJ2-5 | TRBD2 | TRBV28 | TGTGCCAGCAGCAGACTAGCGGGTTACCAAGAGACCCAGTACTTC | CASSRLAGYQETQYF
NA | TRBJ1-5 | NA | TRBV11-2 | TGTGCCAGCAGCTTGGTAGGGTGGAATCAGCCCCAGCATTTT | CASSLVGWNQPQHF
few | TRBJ2-2 | NA | TRBV4-3 | TGCGCCAGCAGCCAAGTGCTTATACAGGGAGGATGGAACACCGGGGAGCTGTTTTTT | CASSQVLIQGGWNTGELFF
NA | TRBJ2-2 | NA | TRBV21-1 | TGTGCCAGCAGCCATTGGACTAGCGGGGGGGCCGGCGGCACCGGGGAGCTGTTTTTT | CASSHWTSGGAGGTGELFF
NA | TRBJ2-5 | TRBD1 | TRBV7-6 | TGTGCCAGCAGCATGACAGGGGATGGGACCCAGTACTTC | CASSMTGDGTQYF
NA | TRBJ2-3 | TRBD2 | TRBV4-1 | TGCGCCAGCAGCCAAGGAGGCGGGGGGGTGTCAGATACGCAGTATTTT | CASSQGGGGVSDTQYF
NA | TRBJ2-2 | NA | TRBV7-9 | TGTGCCAGCAGCCCGCGGAACACCGGGGAGCTGTTTTTT | CASSPRNTGELFF
NA | TRBJ2-7 | NA | TRBV27 | TGTGCCAGCAGTTTCTCCTACGAGCAGTACTTC | CASSFSYEQYF
NA | TRBJ1-4 | TRBD1 | TRBV28 | TGTGCCAGCAGTGCAGGGACAGAGAGCGAAAAACTGTTTTTT | CASSAGTESEKLFF
NA | TRBJ2-1 | TRBD2 | TRBV27 | TGTGCCAGCAGTTTATCCCTAGCGGGGGGGCACAATGAGCAGTTCTTC | CASSLSLAGGHNEQFF
few | TRBJ1-1 | TRBD1 | TRBV25-1 | TGTGCCAGGATGGGGGACAGTACCTCGGCAGACACTGAAGCTTTCTTT | CARMGDSTSADTEAFF
NA | TRBJ2-3 | NA | TRBV6-5 | TGTGCCAGCAGTTACTCGAGTCCGAGAGATACGCAGTATTTT | CASSYSSPRDTQYF
NA | TRBJ2-6 | TRBD2 | TRBV6-6 | TGTGCCACCTATAGCGGGGTTGGGGCCAACGTCCTGACTTTC | CATYSGVGANVLTF
NA | TRBJ2-3 | NA | TRBV4-3 | TGCGCCAGCAGCCAAGATGGGAGGGCAGGGGGCACAGATACGCAGTATTTT | CASSQDGRAGGTDTQYF
few | TRBJ2-3 | TRBD2 | TRBV4-3 | TGCGCCAGCAGCCAAGGGGGACTAGCGGGGGAGAGAGATACGCAGTATTTT | CASSQGGLAGERDTQYF
few | TRBJ1-6 | NA | TRBV13 | TGTGCCAGCAGCTTAGTACAGGGAGGCTCACCCCTCCACTTT | CASSLVQGGSPLHF
NA | TRBJ2-7 | NA | TRBV28 | TGTGCCAGCAAGGGAGATACGAGAGAGCAGTACTTC | CASKGDTREQYF
NA | TRBJ2-5 | TRBD2 | TRBV5-1 | TGCGCCAGCAGCCATGGAGCGGGGGGGATATTGGAGACCCAGTACTTC | CASSHGAGGILETQYF
NA | TRBJ2-3 | NA | TRBV27 | TGTGCCAGCCCTTCGATAAAGGGAGGCACAGATACGCAGTATTTT | CASPSIKGGTDTQYF
NA | TRBJ1-2 | NA | TRBV6-1 | TGTGCCAGCAGTGAATTGGGCGGGAACTATGGCTACACCTTC | CASSELGGNYGYTF
NA | TRBJ1-1 | TRBD1 | TRBV5-1 | TGCGCCAGCAGCGAACCGGACAGGGGGAACACTGAAGCTTTCTTT | CASSEPDRGNTEAFF